One sample yielded the 27 T cell receptor beta chains listed below, sequenced in a study of cytomegalovirus exposure and HLA in healthy donors. The PCR made use of 60 Vbeta and 13 Jbeta primers. Profiled with immunoSEQ multiplex PCR; TCRdb holds only in-frame clones, not every one. The repertoire consists of around 140,000 clones, with around 87% occurring once and the leading ten covering 4% to 6.5%. The sample consisted of PBMCs. Receptors originate from a woman aged 30 to 39 in good health and CMV-seronegative.

The rearrangement joins TRBV7-2 to TRBJ1-4; D may be TRBD1 (6 bases). Germline loops: CDR1 SGHTA, CDR2 FQGNSA. The CDR3 runs to 14 residues. V lost 2 bases to trimming and J lost 5 bases, with 9 bases between them. CDR3 loop: CASSLWQGNEKLFF. CDR3 sequence (DNA): TGTGCCAGCAGCTTATGGCAGGGGAATGAAAAACTGTTTTTT.

The chain links TRBV28 to TRBJ1-5, with D unclear. The CDR3 is 16 amino acids. V was shortened by 2 bases and J by 2 bases, with 13 bases between the two germline ends. Looked up from germline, CDR1 is MDHEN and CDR2 is SYDVKM. CDR3 in amino acids: CASSLTGRVGNQPQHF. CDR3 DNA: TGTGCCAGCAGTTTAACGGGGAGGGTGGGCAATCAGCCCCAGCATTTT. Full variable domain (missing parts from reference TRBV28 and TRBJ1-5): DVKVTQSSRYLVKRTGEKVFLECVQDMDHENMFWYRQDPGLGLRLIYFSYDVKMKEKGDIPEGYSVSREKKERFSLILESASTNQTSMYLCASSLTGRVGNQPQHFGDGTRLSIL.

V is TRBV6-6 and J is TRBJ1-2; no firm D call. Trimming shortened V by 2 bases and J by 8 bases, and 15 bases separated the two germline ends. Germline loops: CDR1 MNHNY, CDR2 SVGAGI (reference sequence). This CDR3 is 14 amino acids long. The CDR3 DNA reads as TGTGCCAGCAGTTACATTCAAACAGCCAAGGGCTACACCTTC. Translating it yields CASSYIQTAKGYTF.

This chain joins TRBV28 and TRBJ1-2, with TRBD1 matching over 7 bases. The CDR3 loop spans 16 amino acids. Trimming cost V 4 bases and J 4 bases; bases outside gene matches: 12. Germline CDR1 reads MDHEN; CDR2 reads SYDVKM. CDR3 DNA sequence: TGTGCCAGCAGTTCAGACCCCACAGGGGACTCCTATGGCTACACCTTC. Translating it yields CASSSDPTGDSYGYTF.

The chain links TRBV5-6 to TRBJ1-2; D uncertain. The CDR3 sequence is 12 residues long. V lost 0 bases to trimming and J lost 5 bases, with 5 bases between them. Germline V gives CDR1 SGHDT, CDR2 YYEEEE. CDR3 sequence: CASSLGSYGYTF. The CDR3 nucleotides read TGTGCCAGCAGCTTGGGCAGTTATGGCTACACCTTC.

The rearrangement uses TRBV27 and TRBJ1-4; 7 bases align to TRBD1. In germline, CDR1 is MNHEY, CDR2 SMNVEV (reference sequence). The trim removed 0 bases at V and 6 bases at J, leaving 4 bases unmatched. This CDR3 has 15 residues. Written as DNA, the CDR3 is TGTGCCAGCAGTTTATCGCGCAGGGGGGATGAAAAACTGTTTTTT. Its protein product is CASSLSRRGDEKLFF.

The CDR3 region is CASSLGLTVYEQYF. CDR3 DNA sequence: TGTGCCAGCAGCTTAGGTTTAACAGTTTACGAGCAGTACTTC. This sequence joins TRBV13 and TRBJ2-5; no clear D. The DNA end is more similar to TRBJ2-7, so the J call may be wrong. The germline V gene has CDR1 PRHDT and CDR2 FYEKMQ (reference sequence). The CDR3 has 14 amino acids.

The chain links TRBV7-9 to TRBJ2-2; D ambiguous. The CDR3 has 13 residues. Trimming left V 6 bases short and J 1 base short, with 6 bases between. The germline V gene encodes CDR1 SEHNR and CDR2 FQNEAQ (reference sequence). Here the CDR3 DNA reads TGTGCCAGCAGTATCCTGAACACCGGGGAGCTGTTTTTT. Its translation is CASSILNTGELFF.

This chain connects TRBV11-2 to TRBJ2-1, with D perhaps TRBD1 (5 bases). The germline V gene encodes CDR1 SGHAT and CDR2 FQNNGV. The CDR3 runs 12 residues. The ends were cut back, 6 bases at V and 7 bases at J, with 10 bases in the middle. The CDR3 bases are TGTGCCAGCAGATTCTCAGGGAATGAGCAGTTCTTC. Protein: CASRFSGNEQFF.

This clone has a single count. The gene calls are TRBV6-6 and TRBJ2-2; D may be TRBD1 (5 bases). There are 14 residues in the CDR3. CDR1 is MNHNY and CDR2 is SVGAGI in the germline V gene (reference sequence). Trimming shortened V by 2 bases and J by 5 bases, and 9 bases separated the two germline ends. The CDR3 bases are TGTGCCAGCAGTTACCAAGGGGTAACCGGGGAGCTGTTTTTT. Its translation is CASSYQGVTGELFF.

The genes are TRBV7-9 and TRBJ2-1, with 15 bases that match TRBD2. Germline CDR1 SEHNR, CDR2 FQNEAQ (reference sequence). V was pared by 1 base and J by 3 bases, with 7 bases of the junction left unmatched. The CDR3 runs to 19 residues. DNA of the CDR3: TGTGCCAGCAGCTTAGTAGCGGGACTAGCGGGAGGCCGCTACAATGAGCAGTTCTTC. This gives the protein CASSLVAGLAGGRYNEQFF.

The chain employs TRBV13 and TRBJ2-1, with 10 bases lining up with TRBD2. With V trimmed by 3 bases and J by 4 bases, 3 bases remained unmatched. The CDR3 sequence is 15 residues long. Per the germline V gene, CDR1 is PRHDT and CDR2 is FYEKMQ (reference sequence). This CDR3 reads CASSFSGRPYNEQFF. CDR3 nucleotides: TGTGCCAGCAGCTTTAGCGGGAGGCCTTACAATGAGCAGTTCTTC.

The chain employs TRBV4-3 and TRBJ1-2, with a possible D match to TRBD1 (6 bases). This CDR3 has 13 amino acids. Germline assignment: CDR1 LGHNA and CDR2 YSLEER. V lost 2 bases, J lost 6 bases, and 10 bases lay in between. The CDR3 region is CASSQRRGDGYTF. The CDR3, as DNA: TGCGCCAGCAGCCAACGCAGGGGTGATGGCTACACCTTC.

This clone was picked up a small number of times. The rearrangement links TRBV10-3 to TRBJ2-2, with D tentatively TRBD1 (5 bases). Germline V gives CDR1 ENHRY, CDR2 SYGVKD. V lost 6 bases, J lost 2 bases, and 13 bases lay in between. CDR3 length: 15 amino acids. Written as DNA, the CDR3 is TGTGCCATCAGAAAGACAGTCTCTAACACCGGGGAGCTGTTTTTT. Protein product: CAIRKTVSNTGELFF.

J is TRBJ1-5 and V is TRBV30; D not resolved. The CDR3 is made up of 13 amino acids. Germline lookup yields CDR1 GTSNPN and CDR2 SVGIG (reference sequence). With 0 bases removed from V and 3 bases from J, the gap between germline ends came to 6 bases. Here the CDR3 reads CAWSVAVNQPQHF. CDR3 nucleotide sequence: TGTGCCTGGAGTGTGGCCGTCAATCAGCCCCAGCATTTT.

This rearrangement joins TRBV9 to TRBJ2-3, with 7 bases matching TRBD2. Germline V gives CDR1 SGDLS, CDR2 YYNGEE. The CDR3 has 15 amino acids. With V trimmed by 4 bases and J by 5 bases, 10 bases remained unmatched. This CDR3 reads CASSPEGRVLDTQYF. As DNA, the CDR3 is TGTGCCAGCAGCCCCGAGGGGAGGGTCTTAGATACGCAGTATTTT. Together with reference TRBV9 and TRBJ2-3, the CDR3 gives the full variable domain: DSGVTQTPKHLITATGQRVTLRCSPRSGDLSVYWYQQSLDQGLQFLIQYYNGEERAKGNILERFSAQQFPDLHSELNLSSLELGDSALYFCASSPEGRVLDTQYFGPGTRLTVL.

This sequence joins TRBV5-6 and TRBJ2-7; 11 positions agree with TRBD2. CDR3 length: 18 amino acids. J gave up 6 bases and V 0 bases, and 14 bases lay outside the gene matches. Germline-derived CDR1 and CDR2 are SGHDT and YYEEEE. CDR3 loop: CASSLGVASGRTTCEQYF. CDR3 DNA: TGTGCCAGCAGCTTGGGGGTGGCTAGCGGGAGGACAACCTGCGAGCAGTACTTC.

This rearrangement joins TRBV4-1 to TRBJ1-1; D is ambiguous. Looked up from germline, CDR1 is MGHRA and CDR2 is YSYEKL. CDR3 size: 14 residues. Trimming cost V 2 bases and J 7 bases, with 14 bases left between them. The CDR3 sequence: CASSQPGRTGEAFF. The CDR3, as DNA: TGCGCCAGCAGCCAACCAGGCCGAACCGGTGAAGCTTTCTTT.

The rearrangement links TRBV2 to TRBJ2-7; TRBD1 matches at 7 bases. The ends lost 7 bases at V and 2 bases at J; junction bases unmatched: 5. Germline V gives CDR1 SNHLY, CDR2 FYNNEI. The length of the CDR3 is 13 residues. The CDR3 reads CASIPGTAYEQYF. CDR3 sequence (DNA): TGTGCCAGCATCCCGGGGACAGCCTACGAGCAGTACTTC. The variable domain in full, completed from reference TRBV2 and TRBJ2-7, reads EPEVTQTPSHQVTQMGQEVILRCVPISNHLYFYWYRQILGQKVEFLVSFYNNEISEKSEIFDDQFSVERPDGSNFTLKIRSTKLEDSAMYFCASIPGTAYEQYFGPGTRLTVT.

V usage is TRBV7-9 and J usage is TRBJ1-3; 7 positions match TRBD1. CDR1 SEHNR and CDR2 FQNEAQ come from the germline V gene (reference sequence). V trimming: 0 bases; J trimming: 2 bases; junction bases outside the gene matches: 4. The CDR3 is 16 amino acids. Here the CDR3 reads CASSLATGEAGNTIYF. CDR3 DNA: TGTGCCAGCAGCTTAGCTACAGGGGAGGCTGGAAACACCATATATTTT.

This clone occurred once. The genes are TRBV4-3 and TRBJ2-7, with D possibly being TRBD2 (5 bases). CDR3 length: 15 residues. The germline V and J ends were trimmed by 1 base and 0 bases, with 10 bases remaining between them. Germline-derived CDR1 and CDR2 are LGHNA and YSLEER. CDR3 amino acids: CASSQGLGSSYEQYF. CDR3 nucleotides: TGCGCCAGCAGCCAAGGTTTGGGGAGCTCCTACGAGCAGTACTTC.

This clone was detected once. CDR3 coding DNA: TGCAGCGTGGCTCCGGGACAGGGACTCACAGATACGCAGTATTTT. Translating gives CSVAPGQGLTDTQYF. The chain recombines TRBV29-1 with TRBJ2-3, with 9 bases that match TRBD1. With 6 bases clipped from V and 2 bases from J, the junction kept 9 bases outside the gene matches. Looked up from germline, CDR1 is SQVTM and CDR2 is ANQGSEA. CDR3 size: 15 residues.

The chain combines TRBV25-1 with TRBJ1-1; 7 bases agree with TRBD1. Germline V CDR1 and CDR2: MGHDK, SYGVNS. Losses at the gene ends were 2 bases for V and 5 bases for J; bases not matched to a gene: 5. This CDR3 contains 14 residues. The CDR3 is CASSEEQGRTEAFF. CDR3 in DNA: TGTGCCAGCAGTGAAGAACAGGGGAGGACTGAAGCTTTCTTT.

V gene TRBV5-1 combines with J gene TRBJ1-1; the match to TRBD1 covers 10 bases. Germline values: CDR1 SGHRS, CDR2 YFSETQ. The CDR3 loop spans 14 amino acids. V lost 4 bases, J lost 6 bases, and 6 bases stayed unmatched. Written as DNA, the CDR3 is TGCGCCAGCAGCCTACGGACAGGGGGACCTGAAGCTTTCTTT. This encodes CASSLRTGGPEAFF. The entire variable domain, with the rest obtained from reference TRBV5-1 and TRBJ1-1, is as follows: KAGVTQTPRYLIKTRGQQVTLSCSPISGHRSVSWYQQTPGQGLQFLFEYFSETQRNKGNFPGRFSGRQFSNSRSEMNVSTLELGDSALYLCASSLRTGGPEAFFGQGTRLTVV.

V gene TRBV18 combines with J gene TRBJ1-2; D might be TRBD1 (5 bases). Germline lookup yields CDR1 KGHSH and CDR2 LQKENI. V lost 1 base to trimming and J lost 6 bases, with 12 bases between them. The CDR3 length is 14 residues. Written as DNA, the CDR3 is TGTGCCAGCTCACCACGGTGGGGGGTTGATGGCTACACCTTC. Protein: CASSPRWGVDGYTF.

The chain joins TRBV27 to TRBJ2-7, with 10 bases fitting TRBD2. This CDR3 is 18 amino acids long. J gave up 5 bases and V 4 bases, and 17 bases lay outside the gene matches. CDR1 and CDR2 from the germline V gene are MNHEY and SMNVEV (reference sequence). CDR3 sequence (DNA): TGTGCCAGCAGTTCCTACCGGATTCTAGCGGGAGTTATCGACGAGCAGTACTTC. This translates into CASSSYRILAGVIDEQYF.

The rearrangement uses TRBV30 and TRBJ2-3, with D possibly matching TRBD2 (7 bases). V was shortened by 2 bases and J by 0 bases, with 12 bases between the two germline ends. Looked up from germline, CDR1 is GTSNPN and CDR2 is SVGIG (reference sequence). This CDR3 has 15 residues. CDR3 nucleotide sequence: TGTGCCTGGAGTAAAGGGAGGGGGAGCACAGATACGCAGTATTTT. Protein: CAWSKGRGSTDTQYF.